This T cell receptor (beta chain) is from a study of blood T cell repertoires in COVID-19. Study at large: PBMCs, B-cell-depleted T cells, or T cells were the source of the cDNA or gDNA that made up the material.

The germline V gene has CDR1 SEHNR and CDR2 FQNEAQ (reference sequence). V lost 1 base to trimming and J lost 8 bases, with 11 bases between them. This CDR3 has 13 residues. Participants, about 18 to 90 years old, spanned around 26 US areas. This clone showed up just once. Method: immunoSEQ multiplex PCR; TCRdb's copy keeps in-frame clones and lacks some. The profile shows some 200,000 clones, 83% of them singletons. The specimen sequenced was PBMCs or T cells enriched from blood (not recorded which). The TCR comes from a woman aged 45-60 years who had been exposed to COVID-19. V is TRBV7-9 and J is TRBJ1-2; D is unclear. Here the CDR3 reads CASSLGGAPGYTF. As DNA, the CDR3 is TGTGCCAGCAGCTTAGGCGGCGCCCCAGGCTACACCTTC.